This T cell receptor beta chain was captured by sequencing in a study of shared clonotypes between healthy human individuals (dated by TCRdb to about 2020). About the full investigation: A few men and two women, aged 18 to 49 years, made up the cohort. To estimate repertoire size and how much clonotypes are shared between individuals, the study performed deep sequencing of blood TCR repertoires from a few healthy adults. To increase sequencing depth and limit assay-specific biases, different laboratories used diverse techniques to prepare libraries and sequence TCR repertoires. Per donor, leukapheresis produced somewhere between about 0.9 and 10 billion PBMCs. Study-wide findings and limitations: The genetic and exposure-history diversity represented was limited by the small number of donors. Sampling was restricted to blood, and TCR repertoires in tissue are likely to differ from TCR repertoires in blood. Pairwise subsampling indicated that sequencing depth was expected to affect the degree of clonotype sharing among donors.

Using the deep immunoSEQ assay, multiplex PCR amplified TCR CDR3 regions from genomic DNA. Extracted genomic DNA from each cell subset was spread evenly across all wells of several immunoSEQ 96-well plates, with each plate serving as a replicate. Each replicate PCR for unsorted PBMC received roughly 290 ng genomic DNA, equal to 30,000 or so T cell genomes. Ten immunoSEQ deep assay plates were used to sequence the unsorted PBMC genomic DNA. Purified libraries were measured with a Qubit 3.0 fluorometer, size-checked on a Bioanalyzer 2100, and measured again with the KAPA Library Quantification kit. Every immunoSEQ 96-well plate was sequenced on a separate single-read 150-cycle Illumina NextSeq 550 flow cell. The original methods were these. Because the immunoSEQ output included only junctional sequences and no quality scores, the filtering could not be the same as the filtering used for full-length reads. To assign V/J genes and CDR3, sequences were annotated against IMGT germline references using PyIR, a Python wrapper for IgBLAST v1.9. Reads were filtered out if the reads had weak V/J assignments (E-value above 1e-6), no CDR3, stop codons, out-of-frame junctions, or ambiguous translated residues. V3J clonotypes were defined as sequences sharing an identical inferred V gene, J gene, and CDR3 amino acid sequence. To compute the percentage overlap between repertoires, the number of shared unique clonotypes was divided by the size of the smaller repertoire. Three approaches were used to assess repertoire richness: RTK rarefaction, the Chao1 estimator, and Recon v2.1 estimates of unobserved clonotypes. The source is immuneACCESS, and TCRdb retained only in-frame sequences with V and J called. Part of the clones is not carried over; for the studies checked, unresolved V genes explain less than half of this, and the remainder is unexplained. V, J and clone size reflect that table, while D and trimming were determined from the DNA. Within this sample are hundreds of thousands of clones, with more than 75% of them counted one time only. Together, the top ten hold over 10% of the sample.

Donors were healthy HIV-negative adults with no recently reported acute infections or vaccinations. Every donor was a Caucasian adult residing in Nashville, Tennessee, USA. For unsorted samples, roughly 91 million PBMCs were counted, and genomic DNA was extracted using the QIAamp DNA Blood Mini kit. Blood was obtained by leukapheresis, after which PBMCs were separated by Ficoll-Histopaque density gradient centrifugation and cryopreserved in liquid nitrogen vapor phase. The CDR3 runs 14 residues from the cysteine to the phenylalanine. Just CDR3 DNA is preserved here, 42 bases in frame from base 1. The germline ends are 9 bases apart after V is trimmed by 6 bases and J by 1 base. Based on the germline V gene, the CDR1 and CDR2 sequences are MDHEN and SYDVKM. In its sample, this clone was seen many times. It lacks a known antigen. Within one base of it there is no much larger clone, and no base qualities were kept.

The clonotype was recovered from a woman between 35 and 50 years old in good health. Some clones in this sample may be carry-over from other donors' samples. Material: PBMCs. Recombination linked TRBV28 to TRBJ2-2, and the D gene may be TRBD2, 5 bases matching. The bases are TGTGCCAGCAGGGACTCCAGGAACACCGGGGAGCTGTTTTTT. This translates into CASRDSRNTGELFF.